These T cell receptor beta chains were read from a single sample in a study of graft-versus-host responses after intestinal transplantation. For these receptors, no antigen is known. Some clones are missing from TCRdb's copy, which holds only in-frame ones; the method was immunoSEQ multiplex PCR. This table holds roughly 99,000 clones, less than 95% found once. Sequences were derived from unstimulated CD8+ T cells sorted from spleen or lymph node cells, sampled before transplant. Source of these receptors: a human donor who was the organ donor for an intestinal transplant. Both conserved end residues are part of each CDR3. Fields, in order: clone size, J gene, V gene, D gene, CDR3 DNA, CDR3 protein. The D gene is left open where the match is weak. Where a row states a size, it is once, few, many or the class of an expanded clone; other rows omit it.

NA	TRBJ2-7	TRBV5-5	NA	TGTGCCAGCAGCTTGGGGTACCAGGGGTGGCCGGGGGAGCAGTACTTC	CASSLGYQGWPGEQYF
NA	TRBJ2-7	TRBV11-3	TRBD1	TGTGCCAGCAGCTCGAATAGCCCACAGGGGAACTACGAGCAGTACTTC	CASSSNSPQGNYEQYF
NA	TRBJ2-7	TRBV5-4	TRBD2	TGTGCCAGCAGCACCGGGACTAGCGGGAGTTCAACCGCCTACGAGCAGTACTTC	CASSTGTSGSSTAYEQYF
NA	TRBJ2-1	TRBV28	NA	TGTGCCAGCAGTTTAGGAGAGAACAATGAGCAGTTCTTC	CASSLGENNEQFF
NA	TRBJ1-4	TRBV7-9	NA	TGTGCCAGCAGCTTCACCTCCGGCATTGTCAGGGTTAATGAAAAACTGTTTTTT	CASSFTSGIVRVNEKLFF
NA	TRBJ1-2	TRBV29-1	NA	TGCAGCGTTGAAGATGTACGGGTGGGCTACACCTTC	CSVEDVRVGYTF
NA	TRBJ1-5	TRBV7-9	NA	TGTGCCAGCAGCTCGGAGGGCCAGCCCCAGCATTTT	CASSSEGQPQHF
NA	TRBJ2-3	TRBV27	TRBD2	TGTGCCAGCAGTTTAGGGGATAGCGGGAGTCTAACAGATACGCAGTATTTT	CASSLGDSGSLTDTQYF
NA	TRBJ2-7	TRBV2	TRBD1	TGTGCCAGCAGTGAGCCGACAGGGTTAGGTGGCGAGCAGTACTTC	CASSEPTGLGGEQYF
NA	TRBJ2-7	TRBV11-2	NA	TGTGCCAGCAGCTTAGACCACCGGGGGATCGGAATCTACGAGCAGTACTTC	CASSLDHRGIGIYEQYF
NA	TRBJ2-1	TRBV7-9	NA	TGTGCCAGCAGCCCACCAACTAGCACGGGCTCCTACAATGAGCAGTTCTTC	CASSPPTSTGSYNEQFF
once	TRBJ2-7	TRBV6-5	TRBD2	TGTGCCTGCTGGACTAGCGGGAGTTACGAGCAGTACTTC	CACWTSGSYEQYF
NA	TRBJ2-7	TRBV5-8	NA	TGTGCCAGCAGCTTATTCGGGGCCTACGAGCAGTACTTC	CASSLFGAYEQYF
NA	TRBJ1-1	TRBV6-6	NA	TGTGCCAGCCGGGGGGGGACTGAAGCTTTCTTT	CASRGGTEAFF
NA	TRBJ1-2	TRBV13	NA	TGTGCCAGCAGCTTAGATAACGGGGAGAGCTACACCTTC	CASSLDNGESYTF
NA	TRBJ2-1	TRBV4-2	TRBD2	TGTGCCAGCAGCCAACAACAACCAGGGACTAGCGGGAGACATGAGCAGTTCTTC	CASSQQQPGTSGRHEQFF
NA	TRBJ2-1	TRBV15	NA	TGTGCCACCAGCAGAGGTGGTGAGATCTCCTACAATGAGCAGTTCTTC	CATSRGGEISYNEQFF
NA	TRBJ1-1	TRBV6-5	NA	TGTGCCAGCAGTCCCGGGAGCTACACTGAAGCTTTCTTT	CASSPGSYTEAFF
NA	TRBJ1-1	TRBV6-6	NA	TGTGCCAGCAGTTTAGACAGTGCTTCCACTGAAGCTTTCTTT	CASSLDSASTEAFF
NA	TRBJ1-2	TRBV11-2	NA	TGTGCCAGCAGCACAGGGAAGTCTGGCTACACCTTC	CASSTGKSGYTF
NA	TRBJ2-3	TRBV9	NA	TGTGCCAGCAGCGCCCTAAGGGAGATGGATACGCAGTATTTT	CASSALREMDTQYF
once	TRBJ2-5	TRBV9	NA	TGTGCCAGCAGCGGGCGGGATGGGGGAGTTGAGACCCAGTACTTC	CASSGRDGGVETQYF
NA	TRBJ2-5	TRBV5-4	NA	TGTGCCAGCAGCTTAACGGGTTCTAACTCCCTGTACTTC	CASSLTGSNSLYF
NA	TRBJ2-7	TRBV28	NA	TGTGCCAGCAGTTTGTACAGGGTTAGGTACGAGCAGTACTTC	CASSLYRVRYEQYF
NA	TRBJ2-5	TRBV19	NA	TGTGCCAGTAACCTAAGAGGGCAAGAGACCCAGTACTTC	CASNLRGQETQYF
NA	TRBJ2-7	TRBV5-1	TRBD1	TGCGCCAGCAGTTCCCGGGACAGTCGGAACGAGCAGTACTTC	CASSSRDSRNEQYF
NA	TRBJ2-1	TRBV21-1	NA	TGTGCCAGCAGCAATCGGGGGCGGGAGGGTTTCTACAATGAGCAGTTCTTC	CASSNRGREGFYNEQFF
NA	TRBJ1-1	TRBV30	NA	TGTGCCTGGAGTATCGAAACATTACAGGGTTCTAGGGCTGAAGCTTTCTTT	CAWSIETLQGSRAEAFF
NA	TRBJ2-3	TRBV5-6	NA	TGTGCCAGCAGCATAACCAGGGATACGCAGTATTTT	CASSITRDTQYF
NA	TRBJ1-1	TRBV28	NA	TGTGCCAGCAGTTATGGAGGGGCCGCTGAAGCTTTCTTT	CASSYGGAAEAFF
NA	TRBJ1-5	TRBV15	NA	TGTGCCACCAGCAGTCATCAAAATCAGCCCCAGCATTTT	CATSSHQNQPQHF
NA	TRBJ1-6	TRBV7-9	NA	TGTGCCAGCAGCTTGGCGACCCTTATAGCCGATTCACCCCTCCACTTT	CASSLATLIADSPLHF
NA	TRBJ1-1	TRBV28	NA	TGTGCCAGCAGTAGCAAATACACTGAAGCTTTCTTT	CASSSKYTEAFF
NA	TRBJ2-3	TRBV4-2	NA	TGTGCCAGCACCCTTGTCGAAACTAGCACAGATACGCAGTATTTT	CASTLVETSTDTQYF
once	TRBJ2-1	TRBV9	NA	TGTGCCAGCAGCGTAGCAGTTCATGCATACAATGAGCAGTTCTTC	CASSVAVHAYNEQFF
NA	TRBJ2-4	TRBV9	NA	TGTGCCAGCAGCGTCCAAGGTAGCTCAGGGGACATTCAGTACTTC	CASSVQGSSGDIQYF